A selection of T cell receptor beta chains follows, all from one sample in a study of CD8 T cells in Susac syndrome. TCRdb itself ran the immunoSEQ multiplex PCR reads through MiXCR, one entry per CDR3 protein. The sample consists of 92,000 or so distinct CDR3 sequences, 95% to 96% of them appearing once. Sample: CD8+ T cells from PBMCs. The receptors derive from a human donor with Susac syndrome. The CDR3 runs from the conserved cysteine through the conserved F or W. A D gene is named only where the DNA matches it firmly. The listing skips clone size in some rows; elsewhere it reads once, few, many or a size class.

TRBV30,TRBJ2-1,NA,NA,TGTGCCTGGAGTGTAGTAGGGGACAATGAGCAGTTCTTC,CAWSVVGDNEQFF
TRBV27,TRBJ2-3,TRBD1,NA,TGTGCCAGCAGTTCCCCTCGACAGGGAACAGATACGCAGTATTTT,CASSSPRQGTDTQYF
TRBV9,TRBJ1-1,NA,NA,TGTGCCAGCAGCGCCCGACGGGACACTGAAGCTTTCTTT,CASSARRDTEAFF
TRBV20-1,TRBJ2-4,NA,NA,TGCAGTGCCCCGACAGAATACAAAAACATTCAGTACTTC,CSAPTEYKNIQYF
TRBV2,TRBJ2-5,TRBD1,NA,TGTGCCAGCAGCCCCGGGACAGGATCAGAGACCCAGTACTTC,CASSPGTGSETQYF
TRBV6-4,TRBJ1-1,NA,NA,TGTGCCAGCAGTAATGTAGGGGGGGCTGAAGCTTTCTTT,CASSNVGGAEAFF
TRBV30,TRBJ2-3,NA,NA,TGTGCCTGGAGTGTAATGGCAGATACGCAGTATTTT,CAWSVMADTQYF
TRBV19,TRBJ1-5,NA,NA,TGTGCCAGTAGAAGAGTGTTGGAAGGGGCTCGACGGCATTTT,CASRRVLEGARRHF
TRBV6-1,TRBJ2-7,TRBD1,NA,TGTGCCAGCAGTGGACCCGGGACAGGATCGGCCTACGAGCAGTACTTC,CASSGPGTGSAYEQYF
TRBV24-1,TRBJ2-3,TRBD1,NA,TGTGCCACCAGTGACTCCGGGACAGGGGCTTCAGATACGCAGTATTTT,CATSDSGTGASDTQYF
TRBV28,TRBJ2-7,NA,NA,TGTGCCAGCAGTTTCGATAACAGGCGTCAGACCTACGAGCAGTACTTC,CASSFDNRRQTYEQYF
TRBV15,TRBJ1-2,NA,NA,TGTGCCACCAGCAGAGATGGGACCGACTATGGCTACACCTTC,CATSRDGTDYGYTF
TRBV20-1,TRBJ1-1,TRBD1,NA,TGCAGTGCCGGACAGGGAAAGGGAACTGAAGCTTTCTTT,CSAGQGKGTEAFF
TRBV30,TRBJ1-5,NA,NA,TGTGCCTGGAGTACCAAGACCGGGAGCAATCAGCCCCAGCATTTT,CAWSTKTGSNQPQHF
TRBV3-1,TRBJ2-1,NA,NA,TGTGCCAGCAGCAGCAGATCCCCAGGGCAGTTCTTC,CASSSRSPGQFF
TRBV4-3,TRBJ1-4,TRBD1,NA,TGCGCCAGCAGCCAAGGGACAGGAGCTAATGAAAAACTGTTTTTT,CASSQGTGANEKLFF
TRBV15,TRBJ2-7,TRBD1,NA,TGTGCCACCAGCAGAGTCCTGGGGGACAGAAGCCTCTACGAGCAGTACTTC,CATSRVLGDRSLYEQYF
TRBV11-2,TRBJ2-7,NA,NA,TGTGTCAGCAGCTTAGATGGGGACAACGAGCAGTACTTC,CVSSLDGDNEQYF
TRBV2,TRBJ1-4,NA,NA,TGTGCCAGTTCTTACCAGGGCCAGGGTAATGAAAAACTGTTTTTT,CASSYQGQGNEKLFF
TRBV29-1,TRBJ2-7,TRBD2,few,TGCAGCGTTGATCCGGGGGGGGCCGGTAATGAGCAGTACTTC,CSVDPGGAGNEQYF
TRBV6-6,TRBJ2-3,TRBD1,once,TGTGCCAGCAGTTACCTACAGGGGGCCAGCACAGATACGCAGTATTTT,CASSYLQGASTDTQYF
TRBV6-6,TRBJ1-4,NA,NA,TGTGCCAGCAGTTACCCGGACCCAGCGGGAGGGGAAAAACTGTTTTTT,CASSYPDPAGGEKLFF
TRBV2,TRBJ2-3,NA,NA,TGTGCTGCACGGGAAGCAGATACGCAGTATTTT,CAAREADTQYF
TRBV30,TRBJ1-1,TRBD1,NA,TGTGCCTGGAGTACCTCGGGACAGCTGAACACTGAAGCTTTCTTT,CAWSTSGQLNTEAFF
TRBV7-9,TRBJ2-7,NA,once,TGTGCCAGCAGCAACACAGGCGACGAGCAGTACTTC,CASSNTGDEQYF
TRBV9,TRBJ1-1,NA,once,TGTGCCAGCAGCGTAGATCCGTTGGCTGAAGCTTTCTTT,CASSVDPLAEAFF
TRBV3-1,TRBJ1-2,NA,NA,TGTGCCAGCAGCCAAGAGGGGTCACTACCATATGGCTACACCTTC,CASSQEGSLPYGYTF
TRBV24-1,TRBJ1-2,NA,once,TGTGCCACCAGTGACCCCAAAGATGGCTACACCTTC,CATSDPKDGYTF
TRBV25-1,TRBJ2-1,NA,NA,TGTGCCAGCGGTCTTATGTCCCAGGGTGCCAATGAGCAGTTCTTC,CASGLMSQGANEQFF
TRBV6-2/TRBV6-3,TRBJ1-1,NA,NA,TGTGCCAGCAGTTACTCGACCGATTCCACTGAAGCTTTCTTT,CASSYSTDSTEAFF
TRBV4-3,TRBJ1-6,NA,NA,TGCGCCAGCAGCCAAGGTGGGGGGCCCGAAAATTCACCCCTCCACTTT,CASSQGGGPENSPLHF